This TCR beta chain was captured in a study of T cell responses to AZD1222 COVID-19 vaccine. General observations from the study: Most donors were white British and more were female, and clonal diversity was possibly underestimated.

Repertoires were generated with immunoSEQ multiplex PCR, while TCRdb's copy carries only in-frame clones and drops some. The profile shows 250,000 to 300,000 clones, 90% to 95% of them singletons. Per the germline V gene, CDR1 is MNHEY and CDR2 is SVGAGI. The CDR3 is made up of 14 amino acids. Trimming cost V 2 bases and J 7 bases, with 14 bases left between them. As for this clone: Its target is unknown.

The TCR sequence derives from an adult who received the AZD1222 COVID-19 vaccine. The sequenced sample was peripheral blood, obtained 28 days after the second AZD1222 dose. The chain recombines TRBV6-5 with TRBJ1-2; D is possibly TRBD1 (6 bases). In DNA form, the CDR3 reads TGTGCCAGCAGTTACCGGAACAGGGAGGGTGGCTACACCTTC. It yields the protein CASSYRNREGGYTF.